The rows below give T cell receptor beta chains drawn from one sample of a study of T cell responses to AZD1222 COVID-19 vaccine. The method was immunoSEQ multiplex PCR; TCRdb's version includes in-frame clones alone and lacks a portion of them. The profile shows over 75,000 clones, approximately 90% of them singletons. Source: peripheral blood, taken 28 days after the second AZD1222 dose. The origin of the receptors is an adult who received the AZD1222 COVID-19 vaccine. Both conserved end residues are part of each CDR3. A D gene is named only where the DNA matches it firmly. Clone size is not always given. Where it is, it says once, few, many or a class for expanded clones.

J: TRBJ1-4; size: NA; V: TRBV30; D: NA; DNA: TGTGCCTGGACCGGACAGTCTAATGAAAAACTGTTTTTT; CDR3: CAWTGQSNEKLFF
J: TRBJ1-1; size: NA; V: TRBV5-1; D: NA; DNA: TGCGCCAGCAGCTTGTGGGAGAACACTGAAGCTTTCTTT; CDR3: CASSLWENTEAFF
J: TRBJ1-5; size: NA; V: TRBV15; D: NA; DNA: TGTGCCACCAGCGGGGCCGACAATCAGCCCCAGCATTTT; CDR3: CATSGADNQPQHF
J: TRBJ2-7; size: NA; V: TRBV11-2; D: NA; DNA: TGTGCCAGCAGCCCCTTAGTAGGGGACTACGAGCAGTACTTC; CDR3: CASSPLVGDYEQYF
J: TRBJ1-3; size: NA; V: TRBV7-9; D: NA; DNA: TGTGCCAGCAGCTTAGCGTGGGTTAGCTCTGGAAACACCATATATTTT; CDR3: CASSLAWVSSGNTIYF
J: TRBJ2-5; size: NA; V: TRBV2; D: TRBD1; DNA: TGTGCCAGCACCGAGAGGACAGGGCAAGAGACCCAGTACTTC; CDR3: CASTERTGQETQYF
J: TRBJ1-1; size: NA; V: TRBV5-1; D: NA; DNA: TGCGCCAGCAGCTTGATCGGGGGCGCGAGAATGAACACTGAAGCTTTCTTT; CDR3: CASSLIGGARMNTEAFF
J: TRBJ2-2; size: once; V: TRBV30; D: NA; DNA: TGTGCCTGGAAAAGGGGGTCCGCCTCCCCCGGGGAGCTGTTTTTT; CDR3: CAWKRGSASPGELFF
J: TRBJ1-5; size: NA; V: TRBV4-3; D: TRBD1; DNA: TGCGCCAGCAGCCAAGATAGGGGGCGCCAGCCCCAGCATTTT; CDR3: CASSQDRGRQPQHF
J: TRBJ1-4; size: NA; V: TRBV7-8; D: NA; DNA: TGTGCCAGCAGCCGTCGGGGTTTGGATGAAAAACTGTTTTTT; CDR3: CASSRRGLDEKLFF
J: TRBJ2-2; size: NA; V: TRBV5-6; D: NA; DNA: TGTGCCAGCAGCTTAACTAGCTTCAACACCGGGGAGCTGTTTTTT; CDR3: CASSLTSFNTGELFF
J: TRBJ1-2; size: NA; V: TRBV5-1; D: NA; DNA: TGCGCCAGCAGCTACCGGGACCCCGGCGTATATGGCTACACCTTC; CDR3: CASSYRDPGVYGYTF
J: TRBJ2-7; size: once; V: TRBV13; D: NA; DNA: TGTGCCAGCAGCTTAGAGAGCTCCTACGAGCAGTACTTC; CDR3: CASSLESSYEQYF
J: TRBJ2-5; size: NA; V: TRBV18; D: TRBD2; DNA: TGTGCCAGCTCGCTCGCGGGGGGCACCAAAGAGACCCAGTACTTC; CDR3: CASSLAGGTKETQYF
J: TRBJ1-4; size: NA; V: TRBV5-4; D: NA; DNA: TGTGCCAGCAGCTTGGACACGGGTAATGAAAAACTGTTTTTT; CDR3: CASSLDTGNEKLFF
J: TRBJ1-5; size: NA; V: TRBV19; D: NA; DNA: TGTGCCAGTAGTATAGCCAGAAATCAGCCCCAGCATTTT; CDR3: CASSIARNQPQHF
J: TRBJ1-2; size: NA; V: TRBV12-3/TRBV12-4; D: NA; DNA: TGTGCCAGCGGCCCCTCTGGGACCGCGAGCTACACCTTC; CDR3: CASGPSGTASYTF
J: TRBJ2-5; size: NA; V: TRBV5-1; D: TRBD2; DNA: TGCGCCAGCAGCCAGGGACTAGCGGGGGCGACCCAGTACTTC; CDR3: CASSQGLAGATQYF
J: TRBJ2-3; size: NA; V: TRBV11-1; D: TRBD2; DNA: TGTGCCAGCAGCTTAGCCCGATTAGCGGGAGAGAGCGCAGATACGCAGTATTTT; CDR3: CASSLARLAGESADTQYF
J: TRBJ2-3; size: NA; V: TRBV27; D: TRBD2; DNA: TGTGCCAGCAGTTGGACTAGCGGGGGAGGCACAGATACGCAGTATTTT; CDR3: CASSWTSGGGTDTQYF
J: TRBJ2-7; size: NA; V: TRBV2; D: TRBD2; DNA: TGTGCCAGCTGCCCTCCGGGACTAGCGGACCAAACCTACGAGCAGTACTTC; CDR3: CASCPPGLADQTYEQYF
J: TRBJ2-1; size: once; V: TRBV4-2; D: NA; DNA: TGTGCCAGCAGCCAACCACTACAATTGAGCTCCTACAATGAGCAGTTCTTC; CDR3: CASSQPLQLSSYNEQFF
J: TRBJ2-7; size: NA; V: TRBV25-1; D: NA; DNA: TGTGCCAGCAGTGTACAGGGCTCCTACGAGCAGTACTTC; CDR3: CASSVQGSYEQYF
J: TRBJ2-1; size: NA; V: TRBV19; D: NA; DNA: TGTGCCAGTAGCCTCACTGCAGGGGTTAGCTCCTACAATGAGCAGTTCTTC; CDR3: CASSLTAGVSSYNEQFF
J: TRBJ1-6; size: NA; V: TRBV6-5; D: NA; DNA: TGTGCCAGCACCCCGGTGGGGCAGGGCAATTCACCCCTCCACTTT; CDR3: CASTPVGQGNSPLHF
J: TRBJ1-2; size: NA; V: TRBV4-1; D: NA; DNA: TGCGCCAGCAGCCAAGATCGCACAGGCCCTAACTATGGCTACACCTTC; CDR3: CASSQDRTGPNYGYTF
J: TRBJ2-5; size: NA; V: TRBV6-5; D: NA; DNA: TGTGCCAGCAGCACATGGGCGCTCGTACAAGAGACCCAGTACTTC; CDR3: CASSTWALVQETQYF
J: TRBJ2-3; size: NA; V: TRBV7-3; D: TRBD2; DNA: TGTGCCAGCAGCCCTATGGCTAGCGGGTACGGCACAGATACGCAGTATTTT; CDR3: CASSPMASGYGTDTQYF
J: TRBJ1-2; size: NA; V: TRBV6-6; D: NA; DNA: TGTGCCAGCAGCCACGGGGGGGCCGCGGTTCTCCATGGCTACACCTTC; CDR3: CASSHGGAAVLHGYTF
J: TRBJ1-1; size: NA; V: TRBV6-1; D: NA; DNA: TGTGCCAGCAGTGAGGCCGTAGGACAAGAACCCGCCATGAACACTGAAGCTTTCTTT; CDR3: CASSEAVGQEPAMNTEAFF
J: TRBJ2-7; size: NA; V: TRBV5-8; D: NA; DNA: TGTGCCAGCAGCTTAACAGGTGGTCCAGGAGGACAGCAGTACTTC; CDR3: CASSLTGGPGGQQYF